The 4 T cell receptor beta chains below all came from one sample that was sequenced in a study of T cells after posttransplantation cyclophosphamide. This table comes from immunoSEQ multiplex PCR, and its TCRdb copy is limited to in-frame clones, with some not included. The table has roughly 12,000 clones, roughly 95% seen once. The specimen was naive CD8+ T cells sorted from PBMCs. These receptors came from a man in his thirties or forties in good health and a related stem cell transplant donor.

V gene TRBV14 combines with J gene TRBJ2-2, with D unclear. Germline V gene lookup returns CDR1 SGHDN and CDR2 FVKESK. The V end lost 6 bases, the J end lost 2 bases, and 4 bases lay between the germline ends. This CDR3 is 12 amino acids long. CDR3 DNA sequence: TGTGCCAGCAGTCCTAACACCGGGGAGCTGTTTTTT. Translating gives CASSPNTGELFF.

The gene calls are TRBV7-9 and TRBJ1-6, with TRBD1 identical over 10 bases. Germline V gives CDR1 SEHNR, CDR2 FQNEAQ (reference sequence). The CDR3 contains 14 residues. V shed 6 bases, J shed 5 bases, and the junction held 1 base outside the gene matches. The CDR3, as DNA: TGTGCCAGCAGGGGACAGGGGAATAATTCACCCCTCCACTTT. Amino acids: CASRGQGNNSPLHF.

This clone showed up just a few times. The chain joins TRBV2 to TRBJ1-1; D is unclear. The V gene lost 0 bases and the J gene lost 2 bases, with 7 bases spanning the gap. CDR1 is SNHLY, CDR2 FYNNEI, per germline. CDR3 length equals 14 residues. The CDR3 loop reads CASSEARGNTEAFF. The CDR3 coding sequence is TGTGCCAGCAGTGAAGCGCGGGGAAACACTGAAGCTTTCTTT.

The table lists this clone with a count of one. V gene TRBV29-1 combines with J gene TRBJ2-1, with D tentatively TRBD2 (7 bases). Trimming cost V 6 bases and J 6 bases, with 24 bases left between them. The germline gives CDR1 SQVTM, CDR2 ANQGSEA. The CDR3 consists of 16 residues. The CDR3 DNA sequence: TGCAGCGTCGAGCTTTTAGGGGGGGGTGATTTCAATGAGCAGTTCTTC. Translation: CSVELLGGGDFNEQFF.